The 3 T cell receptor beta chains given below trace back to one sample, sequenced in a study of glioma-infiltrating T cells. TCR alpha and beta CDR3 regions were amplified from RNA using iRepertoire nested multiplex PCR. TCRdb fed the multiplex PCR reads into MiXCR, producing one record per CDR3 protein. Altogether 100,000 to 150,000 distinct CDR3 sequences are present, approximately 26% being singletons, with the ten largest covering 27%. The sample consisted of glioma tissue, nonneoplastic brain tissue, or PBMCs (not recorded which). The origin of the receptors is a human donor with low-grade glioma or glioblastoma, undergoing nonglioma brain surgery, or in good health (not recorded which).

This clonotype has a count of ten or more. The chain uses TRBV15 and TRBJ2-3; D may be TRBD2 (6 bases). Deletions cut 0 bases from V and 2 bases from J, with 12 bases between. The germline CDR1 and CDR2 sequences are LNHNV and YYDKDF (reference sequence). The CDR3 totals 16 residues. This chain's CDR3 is CATSRDHSGDTDTQYF. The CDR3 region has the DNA TGTGCCACCAGCAGAGATCATAGCGGAGACACAGATACGCAGTATTTT.

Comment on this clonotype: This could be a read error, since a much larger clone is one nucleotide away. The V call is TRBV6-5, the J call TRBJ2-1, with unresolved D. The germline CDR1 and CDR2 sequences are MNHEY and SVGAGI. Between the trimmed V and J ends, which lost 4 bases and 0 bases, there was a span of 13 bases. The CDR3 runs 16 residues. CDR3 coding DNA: TGTGCCAGCAGTTCTTACGAGGCCAACTCCTACAATGAGCAGTTCTTC. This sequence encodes CASSSYEANSYNEQFF.

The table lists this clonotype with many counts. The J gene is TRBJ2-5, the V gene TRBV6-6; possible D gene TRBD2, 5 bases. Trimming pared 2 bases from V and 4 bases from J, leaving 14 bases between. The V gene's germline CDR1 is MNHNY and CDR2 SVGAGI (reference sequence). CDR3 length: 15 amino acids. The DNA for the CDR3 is TGTGCCAGCAGTTACCGGGAAACTTCGGGAGAGACCCAGTACTTC. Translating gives CASSYRETSGETQYF.